These 27 T cell receptor beta chains came from one sample sequenced in a study of blood T cells in healthy people across ages. Through a sample-barcoded 5' primer and a J-beta primer mix, a second PCR was run for roughly 7 to 11 cycles. TCRdb itself ran the 5' RACE reads through MiXCR, one entry per CDR3 protein. This table has roughly 1 million distinct CDR3 sequences, approximately 25% appearing once. In addition, the sample was reused for a study of T cells of mothers and their children.

Sequencing was performed on blood. These receptors came from a girl aged 2-15 years in good health.

The CDR3 DNA reads TGCAGTGCTAGAGACGGGACATCGAACACTGAAGCTTTCTTT. Protein product: CSARDGTSNTEAFF. The gene calls are TRBV20-1 and TRBJ1-1; D is possibly TRBD1 (6 bases). CDR1 and CDR2 (germline): DFQATT, SNEGSKA (reference sequence). CDR3 size: 14 residues. Trimming took 0 bases from V and 1 from J, leaving 9 bases between them.

This clonotype was counted only a few times. This chain uses TRBV29-1 with TRBJ2-1; tentatively, D is TRBD1 (9 bases). The CDR3 has 15 amino acids. Germline values: CDR1 SQVTM, CDR2 ANQGSEA. Trimming pared 5 bases from V and 9 bases from J, leaving 23 bases between. CDR3 bases: TGCAGCGTTCGACAGGGGGGACTAGGTGGGGGTGAGCAGTTCTTC. Protein product: CSVRQGGLGGGEQFF.

The chain has TRBV27 and TRBJ1-1; D not resolved. With 3 bases removed from V and 6 bases from J, the gap between germline ends came to 14 bases. In germline, CDR1 is MNHEY, CDR2 SMNVEV (reference sequence). The CDR3 covers 14 residues. The CDR3 DNA is TGTGCCAGCAGTTTGTCGGGTGGAGGAGCTGAAGCTTTCTTT. It yields the protein CASSLSGGGAEAFF.

Only a few counts were recorded for this clonotype. The chain employs TRBV12-3 or TRBV12-4 and TRBJ1-1, with D unresolved. V lost 5 bases and J lost 5, with 9 bases in between. The CDR3 consists of 12 residues. CDR3 sequence reads: CASSPWVTEAFF. DNA for the CDR3: TGTGCCAGCAGTCCTTGGGTGACTGAAGCTTTCTTT.

V and J are TRBV7-2 and TRBJ1-5, with 7 bases that match TRBD1. Germline assignment: CDR1 SGHTA and CDR2 FQGNSA. The CDR3 has 18 amino acids. Germline trimming cut 2 bases from V and 4 bases from J; bases unmatched to any gene: 14. The chain's CDR3 is CASSLSLTVTGRNQPQHF. CDR3 nucleotide sequence: TGTGCCAGCAGCTTAAGTTTGACGGTGACAGGGAGGAATCAGCCCCAGCATTTT.

The chain has TRBV7-9 and TRBJ2-5, with D unresolved. This CDR3 spans 15 amino acids. Trimming left V 1 base short and J 0 bases short, with 9 bases between. Germline CDR1 is SEHNR and CDR2 is FQNEAQ (reference sequence). The CDR3 DNA reads as TGTGCCAGCAGCTTAGAAGCGAACCACCAAGAGACCCAGTACTTC. Its protein is CASSLEANHQETQYF.

Points on this clonotype: Germline and junction disagree at one end, which may indicate a read error. The CDR3 spells CASSEGLAGGIHNEQFF. The CDR3 DNA sequence: TGTGCCAGCAGTGAGGGACTAGCGGGAGGTATTCACAACGAGCAGTTCTTC. The chain has TRBV2 and TRBJ2-5; 15 nucleotides match TRBD2. The better agreement between TRBJ2-1 and the DNA end casts doubt on the J call. The CDR3 spans 17 residues. Looked up from germline, CDR1 is SNHLY and CDR2 is FYNNEI.

CDR3 in amino acids: CASSFGGTSEETQYF. The CDR3 region has the DNA TGTGCCAGCAGCTTCGGCGGGACTAGCGAAGAGACCCAGTACTTC. The genes are TRBV7-2 and TRBJ2-5, with TRBD2 matching over 10 bases. Germline V gives CDR1 SGHTA, CDR2 FQGNSA. The V segment lost 3 bases and the J segment 3 bases; nucleotides outside the gene matches: 4. There are 15 residues in the CDR3.

This chain uses TRBV29-1 with TRBJ2-1; 11 bases agree with TRBD1. CDR3 length: 16 residues. CDR1 SQVTM and CDR2 ANQGSEA come from the germline V gene. The V segment lost 6 bases and the J segment 0 bases; nucleotides outside the gene matches: 7. CDR3 sequence (DNA): TGCAGCGTCTTCTTAGGGACAGGGGGCTCCTACAATGAGCAGTTCTTC. It is translated as CSVFLGTGGSYNEQFF.

The chain has TRBV27 and TRBJ1-1; TRBD1 matches 9 bases. The CDR3 is made up of 11 amino acids. The V gene's germline CDR1 is MNHEY and CDR2 SMNVEV (reference sequence). The ends lost 4 bases at V and 11 bases at J; junction bases unmatched: 2. This CDR3 reads CASSSQGAAFF. The CDR3 DNA reads as TGTGCCAGCAGTTCACAGGGGGCTGCTTTCTTT.

The CDR3 DNA is TGTGCCAGCAGCCAAGATGTATACGGACCCTACGAGCAGTACTTC. Translating gives CASSQDVYGPYEQYF. This chain joins TRBV4-2 and TRBJ2-7, with D unclear. CDR1 is LGHNA, CDR2 YNFKEQ, per germline. The CDR3 is 15 residues long. Trimming shortened V by 0 bases and J by 2 bases, and 11 bases separated the two germline ends.

Only a few counts were recorded for this clonotype. This chain uses TRBV7-9 with TRBJ1-6; D is perhaps TRBD1 (5 bases). Germline V lookup: CDR1 SEHNR, CDR2 FQNEAQ (reference sequence). V was pared by 6 bases and J by 10 bases, with 16 bases between. The length of the CDR3 is 14 residues. The CDR3 region is CASRSGPQGSPLHF. The DNA for the CDR3 is TGTGCCAGCAGGTCCGGACCCCAGGGATCACCCCTCCACTTT.

This clonotype was counted between two and nine times. A read error may account for a junction end that differs from germline. The chain couples TRBV19 to TRBJ1-3; D is possibly TRBD1 (6 bases). This CDR3 is 14 amino acids long. CDR1 is LNHDA, CDR2 SQIVND, per germline (reference sequence). CDR3 region: CASSTQGTGNTIYF. Written as DNA, the CDR3 is TGTGCCAGCAGTACACAGGGCACGGGGAACACCATATATTTT.

The table lists this clonotype with a few counts. V and J are TRBV3-1 and TRBJ2-6, with D uncertain. This CDR3 spans 14 amino acids. Deletions cut 5 bases from V and 3 bases from J, with 8 bases between. Germline values: CDR1 LGHDT, CDR2 YNNKEL (reference sequence). The CDR3 sequence: CASSTRSGANVLTF. DNA for the CDR3: TGTGCCAGCAGCACCCGGAGTGGGGCCAACGTCCTGACTTTC. The full variable domain, in which reference TRBV3-1 and TRBJ2-6 provide the parts outside the CDR3, is DTAVSQTPKYLVTQMGNDKSIKCEQNLGHDTMYWYKQDSKKFLKIMFSYNNKELIINETVPNRFSPKSPDKAHLNLHINSLELGDSAVYFCASSTRSGANVLTFGAGSRLTVL.

This clonotype was counted a few times. This rearrangement joins TRBV29-1 to TRBJ2-5; 7 nucleotides match TRBD2. The trim removed 6 bases at V and 4 bases at J, leaving 8 bases unmatched. The CDR3 contains 13 residues. CDR1 is SQVTM, CDR2 ANQGSEA, per germline. The chain's CDR3 is CSVPGEGLETQYF. The CDR3 DNA sequence: TGCAGCGTCCCCGGGGAGGGGTTAGAGACCCAGTACTTC.

This clonotype was observed a handful of times. The chain is built from TRBV29-1 and TRBJ1-2; maybe TRBD1 (5 bases). Germline-derived CDR1 and CDR2 are SQVTM and ANQGSEA. Trimming took 0 bases from V and 4 from J, leaving 15 bases between them. CDR3 size: 15 residues. The CDR3: CSVEDRDSLSYGYTF. The CDR3 coding sequence is TGCAGCGTTGAAGATCGGGACTCTCTCTCCTATGGCTACACCTTC.

This clonotype was counted between two and nine times. This chain uses TRBV29-1 with TRBJ2-1; 12 nucleotides agree with TRBD2. After removal of 7 bases from V and 7 bases from J, the junction contained 5 bases not matched to a gene. Germline values: CDR1 SQVTM, CDR2 ANQGSEA. This CDR3 has 13 amino acids. CDR3 protein: CSASGRAENEQFF. The CDR3 coding sequence is TGCAGCGCTAGCGGGAGGGCCGAGAATGAGCAGTTCTTC.

This chain connects TRBV12-3 or TRBV12-4 to TRBJ2-3; a weak D match, TRBD1 (6 bases). With 10 bases removed from V and 6 bases from J, the gap between germline ends came to 14 bases. The CDR3 has 12 amino acids. The CDR3 loop is CATHRVPDTQYF. CDR3 in DNA: TGTGCCACCCACAGGGTACCGGATACGCAGTATTTT.

A remark on this clonotype: The junction shows a germline mismatch at one end, possibly a read error. CDR3 protein: CACSSPSGTVVKNIQYF. The CDR3 nucleotides read TGTGCCTGCAGTTCCCCCTCCGGGACAGTTGTCAAAAACATTCAGTACTTC. The chain is built from TRBV27 and TRBJ2-4; 7 bases are a match to TRBD1. The CDR3 sequence is 17 residues long. Germline V CDR1 and CDR2: MNHEY, SMNVEV (reference sequence).

CDR3 sequence reads: CASDSHFNEKLFF. The CDR3 DNA reads TGTGCTAGTGACAGTCATTTTAATGAAAAACTGTTTTTT. The genes are TRBV12-5 and TRBJ1-4; D not resolved. Trimming left V 7 bases short and J 4 bases short, with 10 bases between. Germline CDR1 and CDR2: LGHNT and FRNRAP. The CDR3 covers 13 residues.

The rearrangement uses TRBV5-1 and TRBJ2-1; D remains unclear. Germline CDR1 reads SGHRS; CDR2 reads YFSETQ. Trimming stripped 6 bases from V and 5 bases from J, with 15 bases between. The CDR3 extends over 14 amino acids. The CDR3: CASKVSPYDNEQFF. CDR3 sequence (DNA): TGCGCCAGCAAGGTTAGCCCTTATGACAATGAGCAGTTCTTC. The complete variable domain, with remaining parts taken from reference TRBV5-1 and TRBJ2-1, reads KAGVTQTPRYLIKTRGQQVTLSCSPISGHRSVSWYQQTPGQGLQFLFEYFSETQRNKGNFPGRFSGRQFSNSRSEMNVSTLELGDSALYLCASKVSPYDNEQFFGPGTRLTVL.

The gene calls are TRBV7-9 and TRBJ2-2; a weak D match, TRBD2 (5 bases). V was pared by 5 bases and J by 3 bases, with 13 bases between. The CDR3 is 15 amino acids. In germline, CDR1 is SEHNR, CDR2 FQNEAQ (reference sequence). The CDR3 nucleotides read TGTGCCAGCAGCCCCCTCGGACTTGACACCGGGGAGCTGTTTTTT. Protein product: CASSPLGLDTGELFF. The variable domain in full, with the rest retrieved from reference TRBV7-9 and TRBJ2-2, is DTGVSQNPRHKITKRGQNVTFRCDPISEHNRLYWYRQTLGQGPEFLTYFQNEAQLEKSRLLSDRFSAERPKGSFSTLEIQRTEQGDSAMYLCASSPLGLDTGELFFGEGSRLTVL.

The rearrangement joins TRBV2 to TRBJ2-3; D unclear. From germline, CDR1 is SNHLY and CDR2 FYNNEI. The CDR3 totals 13 residues. V shed 5 bases and J shed 6 bases, with 12 bases lying between them. The CDR3 bases are TGTGCCAGCAGTACCCACTCGAGGGATACGCAGTATTTT. This codes for CASSTHSRDTQYF.

V is TRBV7-9 and J is TRBJ2-4; TRBD2 matches 8 bases. J lost 8 bases, V lost 5 bases, and 8 bases had no gene match. Germline V CDR1 and CDR2: SEHNR, FQNEAQ (reference sequence). The CDR3 contains 14 residues. Here the CDR3 reads CASSPTGGADIQYF. For the CDR3, the DNA is TGTGCCAGCAGCCCAACGGGGGGGGCGGACATTCAGTACTTC.

Only a few counts were recorded for this clonotype. V is TRBV5-1 and J is TRBJ1-4; 7 bases match TRBD1. Germline CDR1 SGHRS, CDR2 YFSETQ. V dropped 2 bases and J dropped 8; count of bases not matched to a gene: 6. The CDR3 totals 14 residues. DNA for the CDR3: TGCGCCAGCAGCTTCGGAGACAGGGACGAAAAACTGTTTTTT. Protein product: CASSFGDRDEKLFF.

The chain has TRBV5-1 and TRBJ1-3; 8 bases match TRBD1. V trimming: 0 bases; J trimming: 0 bases; junction bases outside the gene matches: 5. CDR1 is SGHRS, CDR2 YFSETQ, per germline. The CDR3 contains 17 residues. CDR3 in DNA: TGCGCCAGCAGCTTGGACCGACAGGGGACCTCTGGAAACACCATATATTTT. This gives the protein CASSLDRQGTSGNTIYF.

V is TRBV2 and J is TRBJ2-5; 8 bases fit TRBD1. This CDR3 is 16 amino acids long. The V segment lost 0 bases and the J segment 2 bases; nucleotides outside the gene matches: 5. CDR1 is SNHLY and CDR2 is FYNNEI in the germline V gene. In nucleotides, the CDR3 is TGTGCCAGCAGTGAAGCCACGGACAGGGATCAAGAGACCCAGTACTTC. Amino acids: CASSEATDRDQETQYF.